This T cell receptor (beta chain) was profiled in a study of blood T cell repertoires in COVID-19. About the study: T cells, B-cell-depleted T cells, or PBMCs provided the cDNA or gDNA that served as material.

In germline, CDR1 is SGHTA, CDR2 FQGTGA. CDR3 size: 19 residues. Trimming left V 5 bases short and J 3 bases short, with 26 bases between. Seattle enrolled patients during active infection and tracked them longitudinally. Under the authors' procedure: Using reference gene primer amplification, nucleated cell counts were estimated. Using immunoSEQ multiplex PCR, the repertoire was profiled, and TCRdb retains in-frame clones only, with some absent. V, J and clone size derive from that table, while D and trimming were established from the DNA sequence. The sample consists of some 190,000 clones, about 84% of them appearing once.

The clonotype comes from a woman older than 75 with COVID-19, enrolled during active disease. Sequencing was performed on peripheral blood. The chain employs TRBV7-3 and TRBJ2-4; the D gene is possibly TRBD2 (5 bases). The CDR3 sequence: CASSNKKVERINGKNIQYF. The CDR3 region has the DNA TGTGCCAGCAGCAATAAAAAGGTTGAGCGGATTAACGGCAAAAACATTCAGTACTTC.